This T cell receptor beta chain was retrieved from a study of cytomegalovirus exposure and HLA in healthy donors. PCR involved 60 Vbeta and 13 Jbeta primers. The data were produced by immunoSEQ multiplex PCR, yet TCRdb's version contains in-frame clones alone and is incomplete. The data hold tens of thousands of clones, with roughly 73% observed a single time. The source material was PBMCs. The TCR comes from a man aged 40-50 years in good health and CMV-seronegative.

The CDR3 DNA is TGCGCCAGCAGCTTGGTCCCAGGGATGACAGATACGCAGTATTTT. Translation gives CASSLVPGMTDTQYF. The gene calls are TRBV5-1 and TRBJ2-3; weak D call: TRBD1 (5 bases). The CDR3 contains 15 residues. Trimming took 0 bases from V and 3 from J, leaving 11 bases between them. Germline V gene data show CDR1 as SGHRS and CDR2 as YFSETQ.